The entry below gives a single TCR beta chain sequence along with its context. Its matching antigen is unknown. Sequencing was performed with immunoSEQ multiplex PCR; in TCRdb, only in-frame clones are kept and a portion is missing. This sample has about 70,000 clones; 70% to 90% occur once, and the top ten carry about 5%. Germline V gives CDR1 LGHNA, CDR2 YSLEER. V was clipped by 4 bases and J by 2 bases; unmatched bases: 4. The CDR3 is 16 amino acids. This sample is part of a study of T cell responses to AZD1222 COVID-19 vaccine. Study observations and caveats: A reported finding is that nearly half of spike-specific TCRs target unmutated variant regions. Across spike, vaccine-associated CD4 TCRs were found, dominant at 160-218 and 743-854. Clonal diversity may have been underestimated in mostly white British donors. Repertoires were collected only later (after the peak T cell response had occurred).

Sequencing was performed on peripheral blood, taken 28 days after the second dose of the MenACWY control vaccine. V is TRBV4-3 and J is TRBJ2-7, with TRBD2 matching over 14 bases. The TCR originated in an adult who received the MenACWY meningococcal vaccine as a control. CDR3 DNA: TGCGCCAGCAGCCTGGGGACTAGCGGGGGAACCTACGAGCAGTACTTC. Translated: CASSLGTSGGTYEQYF.